The 20 T cell receptor delta chains given below trace back to one sample, sequenced in a study of gamma-delta T cells after stem cell transplantation. TCRdb re-called the RT-PCR reads with CATT. The sample contains some 1,800 delta-chain clones, approximately 2.4% of which appear only once. Sequences were obtained from gamma-delta T cells. These receptors were taken from a human donor. It is not recorded whose cells these are; they may come from a transplant donor.

As for this clone: TCRdb attributes to this sequence the protein of a much larger clone, which differs from the DNA translation at residue 10; a read error is likely, and the protein displayed is translated from the DNA. The chain recombines TRDV2 with TRDJ1; 13 nucleotides agree with TRDD3. This CDR3 spans 14 amino acids. Per germline, CDR1 GEAIGNYY and CDR2 EKD. The junction had 7 bases not matched to a gene; V was cut back by 2 bases and J by 11 bases. The CDR3 DNA sequence: TGTGCCTGTGACAAACTGGGGGATACGGCAGAGCTCATCTTT. It translates to CACDKLGDTAELIF.

Concerning this clone itself: A far more abundant clone sits one base away, making this likely a read error. The sample has other DNA sequences that encode this CDR3 too. The chain links TRDV2 to TRDJ1, with 8 bases that match TRDD3. Looked up from germline, CDR1 is GEAIGNYY and CDR2 is EKD. The CDR3 extends over 16 amino acids. V lost 1 base, J lost 12 bases, and 18 bases stayed unmatched. CDR3 in amino acids: CACDTLGDGGDKRIIF. CDR3 DNA sequence: TGTGCCTGTGACACGCTGGGGGACGGGGGCGATAAAAGGATCATCTTT.

Note on this clone: This is likely an artifact of a read error, given a far larger clone one base away. Distinct nucleotide sequences in the sample also encode this CDR3. CDR3 bases: TGTGCCTGTGACACAGTCACTGGGGGATACGAGAAGGGCGATAAACTCATCTTT. Its translation is CACDTVTGGYEKGDKLIF. This rearrangement joins TRDV2 to TRDJ1, with 13 bases fitting TRDD3. Germline V gene data show CDR1 as GEAIGNYY and CDR2 as EKD. After removal of 1 base from V and 4 bases from J, the junction contained 11 bases not matched to a gene. CDR3 size: 18 residues.

About this clone: The protein held in TCRdb is that of a much larger clone and does not match this DNA's translation at residue 13, likely because of a read error; the protein shown is translated from the DNA. The genes are TRDV2 and TRDJ1; 7 nucleotides agree with TRDD3. CDR1 and CDR2 (germline): GEAIGNYY, EKD. This CDR3 spans 19 amino acids. V lost 0 bases to trimming and J lost 3 bases; unmatched junction nucleotides: 18. The CDR3: CACDTLTMREGDASDKLIF. The CDR3 coding sequence is TGTGCCTGTGACACCCTTACTATGCGTGAGGGGGATGCTTCCGATAAACTCATCTTT.

This clone has at least ten counts. A far larger clone lies a single base away; this is likely a read error. The chain links TRDV2 to TRDJ1; TRDD3 matches 7 bases. Germline assignment: CDR1 GEAIGNYY and CDR2 EKD. The CDR3 has 14 residues. V shed 1 base and J 5 bases; nucleotides not matched to a gene: 6. Written as DNA, the CDR3 is TGTGCCTGTGACACTCTGGGGGCTGATGATAAACTCATCTTT. Protein product: CACDTLGADDKLIF.

A few counts support this clone. This likely stems from a read error, as it lies one base from a far larger clone. The same CDR3 arises from other DNA sequences in this sample as well. This chain joins TRDV2 and TRDJ1; TRDD3 matches at 11 bases. This CDR3 is 18 amino acids long. Germline loops: CDR1 GEAIGNYY, CDR2 EKD. DNA of the CDR3: TGTGCCTGTGACACCGTGGACCATGGGGGATACGCTACCGATAAGCTCATCTTT. Its protein product is CACDTVDHGGYATDKLIF.

Comments on this clone: A far larger clone is off by one base, so a read error is likely. This rearrangement joins TRDV2 to TRDJ1; 9 positions agree with TRDD3. After removal of 0 bases from V and 0 bases from J, the junction contained 31 bases not matched to a gene. Per the germline V gene, CDR1 is GEAIGNYY and CDR2 is EKD. The length of the CDR3 is 25 residues. CDR3 sequence (DNA): TGTGCCTGTGACACCCTGGTATCTGGGGGATCACCTCCCAGTCAGGAGGCTAATTACACCGATAAACTCATCTTT. It is translated as CACDTLVSGGSPPSQEANYTDKLIF.

Note on this clone: The protein held in TCRdb is that of a much larger clone and does not match this DNA's translation at residue 15, likely because of a read error; the protein shown is translated from the DNA. The J gene is TRDJ1, the V gene TRDV2, with 13 bases aligning to TRDD3. V dropped 1 base and J dropped 4; count of bases not matched to a gene: 17. The CDR3 contains 20 residues. The germline gives CDR1 GEAIGNYY, CDR2 EKD. The CDR3 region is CACDTVPTGGYDKYIDKLIF. For the CDR3, the DNA is TGTGCCTGTGACACGGTCCCTACTGGGGGATACGATAAGTACATCGATAAACTCATCTTT.

This clone came up many times. A read error likely explains why the TCRdb protein, taken from a much larger clone, differs from this DNA's translation at residue 3; the protein shown is translated from the DNA. The CDR3: CARVPLGDTDKLIF. In nucleotides, the CDR3 is TGTGCCCGTGTGCCACTGGGGGACACCGATAAACTCATCTTT. The chain combines TRDV2 with TRDJ1, with 8 nucleotides matching TRDD3. The CDR3 sequence is 14 residues long. Trimming at V came to 9 bases and at J to 0 bases, leaving 8 bases not matched to a gene. From germline, CDR1 is GEAIGNYY and CDR2 EKD.

In its sample, this clone is medium-sized. A much larger clone is a single base away; this may be a read error. Other DNA sequences in the sample encode the same CDR3. The chain carries TRDV2 and TRDJ1; a possible D gene is TRDD3 (6 bases). V was trimmed by 2 bases and J by 11 bases, leaving 20 bases between them. The CDR3 is made up of 14 amino acids. Looked up from germline, CDR1 is GEAIGNYY and CDR2 is EKD. The DNA of the CDR3 is TGTGCCTGTGACAAACTGGGAGATACGGTAGAGCTCATCTTT. As protein: CACDKLGDTVELIF.

This clone was seen ten or more times. The chain joins TRDV2 to TRDJ1, with 10 bases matching TRDD3. CDR3 size: 17 residues. Germline CDR1 GEAIGNYY, CDR2 EKD. The V gene end was trimmed by 3 bases and the J gene end by 3 bases; junction bases not matched to a gene: 12. In nucleotides, the CDR3 is TGTGCCTGTGACGCCCTACTGGGGGATCGTGGCGCCGATAAACTCATCTTT. Its translation is CACDALLGDRGADKLIF.

Concerning this clone: TCRdb's protein for this DNA is that of a much larger clone and differs from the translation at residue 13, likely a read error; the protein shown is the DNA translation. The chain employs TRDV2 and TRDJ1; D call uncertain. Germline lookup yields CDR1 GEAIGNYY and CDR2 EKD. The CDR3 is made up of 15 amino acids. The CDR3 DNA follows: TGTGCCTGTGACACGGTAGGAGACTCCTCCGATAAACCCATCTTT. It specifies CACDTVGDSSDKPIF.

This clone was seen repeatedly, ten times or more. A far larger clone is off by one base, so a read error is likely. Other DNA sequences of this sample code for an identical CDR3. V is TRDV2 and J is TRDJ1; D is unclear. V lost 3 bases and J lost 4, with 14 bases in between. Germline V gene data show CDR1 as GEAIGNYY and CDR2 as EKD. The CDR3 contains 14 residues. The CDR3 DNA reads as TGTGCCTGTGACCCGTTAGGAGGCAGCGATAAACTCATCTTT. This translates into CACDPLGGSDKLIF.

This clone was picked up a small number of times. The protein held in TCRdb is that of a much larger clone and does not match this DNA's translation at residue 6, likely because of a read error; the protein shown is translated from the DNA. The CDR3 nucleotides are TGTGCCTGTGACCTTGCTGGGGTCTCCTGGGACACCCGACAGATGTTTTTC. This sequence encodes CACDLAGVSWDTRQMFF. The chain combines TRDV2 with TRDJ3; a possible D gene is TRDD3 (6 bases). The CDR3 loop spans 17 amino acids. Germline lookup yields CDR1 GEAIGNYY and CDR2 EKD. V dropped 3 bases and J dropped 0 bases, with 11 bases sitting between them.

This clone appeared a few times. A far larger clone is only one base removed, so a read error is likely. The sample contains more than one DNA sequence encoding this CDR3. V is TRDV2 and J is TRDJ1; 9 nucleotides agree with TRDD3. Trimming cost V 0 bases and J 8 bases; bases outside gene matches: 15. This CDR3 has 17 residues. The germline CDR1 and CDR2 sequences are GEAIGNYY and EKD. The CDR3 DNA sequence: TGTGCCTGTGACACCCTACTTGGGGATACGGGCGGCGACAAACTCATCTTT. As protein: CACDTLLGDTGGDKLIF.

This clone appeared a few times. It differs at one base from a far larger clone, so likely a read error. This specimen includes other DNA sequences encoding the same CDR3. The chain recombines TRDV2 with TRDJ1, with 8 bases aligning to TRDD3. V shed 0 bases, J shed 2 bases, and the junction held 13 bases outside the gene matches. The CDR3 has 18 amino acids. Germline lookup yields CDR1 GEAIGNYY and CDR2 EKD. The DNA of the CDR3 is TGTGCCTGTGACACCGTTCTGGCTGGGGGACTAAGGACCGATAAACTCATCTTT. Residues: CACDTVLAGGLRTDKLIF.

This clone rates as medium-sized. A single base is all that separates this from a far larger clone, so a read error is likely. The rearrangement joins TRDV2 to TRDJ1; D possibly corresponds to TRDD3 (6 bases). This CDR3 is 14 amino acids long. Germline V gene data show CDR1 as GEAIGNYY and CDR2 as EKD. Trimming took off 1 base at V and 5 bases at J, with 13 bases between the two ends. The CDR3 reads CACDTLGIDDKLIF. CDR3 nucleotide sequence: TGTGCCTGTGACACTCTGGGGATTGATGATAAACTCATCTTT.

This chain links TRDV2 with TRDJ1; 10 bases match TRDD3. The CDR3 length is 13 residues. With 4 bases clipped from V and 4 bases from J, the junction kept 2 bases outside the gene matches. The germline gives CDR1 GEAIGNYY, CDR2 EKD. CDR3 nucleotides: TGTGCCTGTGATGGGGGATACTACGATAAACTCATCTTT. It encodes CACDGGYYDKLIF.

A few counts support this clone. A single base is all that separates this from a far larger clone, so a read error is likely. At the DNA level, this CDR3 is encoded by other sequences in the same sample as well. The chain carries TRDV2 and TRDJ1; 7 bases map to TRDD3. There are 14 residues in the CDR3. CDR1 GEAIGNYY and CDR2 EKD come from the germline V gene. CDR3 DNA: TGTGCTTGTGACACTCTGGGGGTTGATGATAAACTCATCTTT. Amino acids: CACDTLGVDDKLIF.

Concerning this clone: Different DNA sequences within this sample yield the same CDR3. The chain links TRDV2 to TRDJ3; 12 bases are a match to TRDD3. Germline CDR1 reads GEAIGNYY; CDR2 reads EKD. Losses at the gene ends were 3 bases for V and 0 bases for J; bases not matched to a gene: 8. The CDR3 has 20 residues. In nucleotides, the CDR3 is TGTGCCTGTGACGCCCTACTGGGGGATACAAGCTCCTGGGACACCCGACAGATGTTTTTC. The encoded protein is CACDALLGDTSSWDTRQMFF.